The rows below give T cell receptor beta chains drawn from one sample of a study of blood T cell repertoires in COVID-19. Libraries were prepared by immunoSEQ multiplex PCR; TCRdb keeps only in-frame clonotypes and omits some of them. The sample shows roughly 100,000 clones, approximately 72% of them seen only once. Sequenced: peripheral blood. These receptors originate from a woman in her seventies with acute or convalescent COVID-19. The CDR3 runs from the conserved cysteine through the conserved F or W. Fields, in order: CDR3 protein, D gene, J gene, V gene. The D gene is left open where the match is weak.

CASTPGQAYTGELFF,TRBD1,TRBJ2-2,TRBV19
CASLNRVGHEQYF,-,TRBJ2-7,TRBV28
CASSFQGGKQETQYF,-,TRBJ2-5,TRBV5-1
CASSEYGWQSPLHF,-,TRBJ1-6,TRBV2
CASSEMGDNSPLHF,-,TRBJ1-6,TRBV5-1
CAWSRTGFYGQPQHF,TRBD1,TRBJ1-5,TRBV30
CAITPGLNTDTQYF,TRBD2,TRBJ2-3,TRBV10-3
CATRGGENQPQHF,-,TRBJ1-5,TRBV6-1
CAWGTGEQYF,-,TRBJ2-7,TRBV30
CASSPGLVKARGELFF,TRBD2,TRBJ2-2,TRBV3-1/TRBV3-2
CASSPMTGMGETQYF,TRBD1,TRBJ2-5,TRBV19
CATSRDLASGQRGQETQYF,-,TRBJ2-5,TRBV15
CASSATSGGAGDTQYF,TRBD2,TRBJ2-3,TRBV9
CASRGQGNQPQHF,TRBD1,TRBJ1-5,TRBV6-5
CASSLAARVNTEAFF,-,TRBJ1-1,TRBV7-2
CASRDGGFGEKLFF,-,TRBJ1-4,TRBV25-1
CASADRSSGNTIYF,-,TRBJ1-3,TRBV7-2
CASSQGSVWGVGRTDTQYF,-,TRBJ2-3,TRBV4-1
CASSIDSVSGANVLTF,-,TRBJ2-6,TRBV19
CASSYQGPPDEQFF,-,TRBJ2-1,TRBV5-1
CASSVLADTEAFF,-,TRBJ1-1,TRBV2
CASNTANYGYTF,-,TRBJ1-2,TRBV19
CARLSGRVGPGWEQYF,-,TRBJ2-7,TRBV5-1
CASSEDTYEQYF,-,TRBJ2-7,TRBV10-2